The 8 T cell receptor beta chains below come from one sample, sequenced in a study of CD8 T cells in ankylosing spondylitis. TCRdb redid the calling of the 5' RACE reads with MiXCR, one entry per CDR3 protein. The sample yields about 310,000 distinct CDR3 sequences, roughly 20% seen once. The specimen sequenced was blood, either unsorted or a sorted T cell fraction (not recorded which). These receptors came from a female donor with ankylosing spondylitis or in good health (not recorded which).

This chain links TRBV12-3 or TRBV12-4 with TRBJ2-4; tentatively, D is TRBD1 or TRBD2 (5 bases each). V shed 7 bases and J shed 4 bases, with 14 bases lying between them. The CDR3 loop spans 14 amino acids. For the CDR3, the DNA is TGTGCCAGCATCCTCGGGACGGGGAAAAACATTCAGTACTTC. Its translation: CASILGTGKNIQYF.

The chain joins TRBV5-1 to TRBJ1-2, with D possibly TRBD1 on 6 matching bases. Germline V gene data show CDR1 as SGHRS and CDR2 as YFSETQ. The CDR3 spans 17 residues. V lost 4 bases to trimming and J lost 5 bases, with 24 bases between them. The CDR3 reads CASSPGRTALPSYGYTF. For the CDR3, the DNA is TGCGCCAGCAGCCCAGGGAGGACAGCACTCCCTTCATATGGCTACACCTTC.

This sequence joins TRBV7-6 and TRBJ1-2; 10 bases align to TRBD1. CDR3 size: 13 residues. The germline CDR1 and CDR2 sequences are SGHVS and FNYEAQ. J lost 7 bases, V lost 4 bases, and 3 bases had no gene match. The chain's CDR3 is CASSSRDRGGYTF. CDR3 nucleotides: TGTGCCAGCAGCTCCCGGGACAGGGGTGGCTACACCTTC. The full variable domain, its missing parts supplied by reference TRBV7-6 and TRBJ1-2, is GAGVSQSPRYKVTKRGQDVALRCDPISGHVSLYWYRQALGQGPEFLTYFNYEAQQDKSGLPNDRFSAERPEGSISTLTIQRTEQRDSAMYRCASSSRDRGGYTFGSGTRLTVV.

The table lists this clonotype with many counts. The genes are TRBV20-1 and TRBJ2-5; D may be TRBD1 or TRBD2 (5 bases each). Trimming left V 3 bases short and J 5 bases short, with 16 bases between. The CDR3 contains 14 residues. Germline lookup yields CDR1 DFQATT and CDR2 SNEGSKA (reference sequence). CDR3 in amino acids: CSASPGTIGETQYF. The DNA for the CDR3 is TGCAGTGCTAGCCCGGGGACGATCGGGGAGACCCAGTACTTC.

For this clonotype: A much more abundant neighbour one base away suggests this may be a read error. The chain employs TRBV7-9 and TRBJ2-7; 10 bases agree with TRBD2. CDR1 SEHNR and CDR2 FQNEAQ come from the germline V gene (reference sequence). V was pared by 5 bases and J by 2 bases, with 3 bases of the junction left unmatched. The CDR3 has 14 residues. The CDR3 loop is CASSQSGRAYEQYF. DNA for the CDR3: TGTGCCAGCAGCCAAAGCGGGAGGGCCTACGAGCAGTACTTC.

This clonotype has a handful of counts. CDR3 in amino acids: CASSPEARGSYNEQFF. As DNA, the CDR3 is TGTGCCAGCAGCCCCGAGGCTCGCGGGTCCTACAATGAGCAGTTCTTC. The chain is built from TRBV7-2 and TRBJ2-1; possibly TRBD2 for D (5 bases). The CDR3 contains 16 residues. CDR1 is SGHTA, CDR2 FQGNSA, per germline. Trimming cost V 5 bases and J 1 base, with 15 bases left between them.

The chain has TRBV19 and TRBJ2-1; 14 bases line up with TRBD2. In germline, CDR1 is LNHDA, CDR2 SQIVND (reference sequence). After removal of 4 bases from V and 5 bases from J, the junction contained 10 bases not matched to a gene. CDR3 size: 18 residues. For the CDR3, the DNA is TGTGCCAGTAGTACCGGGACTAGCGGGAGAAAGAGAGACAATGAGCAGTTCTTC. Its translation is CASSTGTSGRKRDNEQFF.

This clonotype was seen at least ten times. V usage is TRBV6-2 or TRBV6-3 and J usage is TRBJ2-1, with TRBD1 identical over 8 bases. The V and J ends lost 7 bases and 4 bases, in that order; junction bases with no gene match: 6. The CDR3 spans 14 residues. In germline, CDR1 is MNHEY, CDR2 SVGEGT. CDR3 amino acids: CASTKRTGYNEQFF. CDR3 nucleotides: TGTGCCAGCACCAAAAGGACAGGGTACAATGAGCAGTTCTTC.